The rows below give T cell receptor beta chains drawn from one sample of a study of blood T cell repertoires in COVID-19. Profiled with immunoSEQ multiplex PCR; TCRdb holds only in-frame clones, not every one. The sample consists of some 300,000 clones, roughly 86% of them appearing once. The sequenced sample was peripheral blood. Receptor source: a woman under 40 with COVID-19, enrolled during active disease. Each CDR3 is given with its conserved first and last residue. The order of the fields is clone size, V gene, D gene, J gene, CDR3 protein, CDR3 DNA. A D gene is named only where the DNA matches it firmly. Clone size is given for some rows only: seen once, a few or many times, or a class if the clone is expanded.

abundance: -; v_gene: TRBV5-8; d_gene: TRBD1; j_gene: TRBJ1-1; CDR3aa: CASSPAGQGNTEAFF; CDR3nt: TGTGCCAGCAGCCCTGCTGGACAGGGGAACACTGAAGCTTTCTTT
abundance: -; v_gene: TRBV7-2; d_gene: -; j_gene: TRBJ2-2; CDR3aa: CASSLAVTDTGELFF; CDR3nt: TGTGCCAGCAGCTTAGCCGTCACGGACACCGGGGAGCTGTTTTTT
abundance: -; v_gene: TRBV18; d_gene: -; j_gene: TRBJ1-1; CDR3aa: CASSPLGAEAFF; CDR3nt: TGTGCCAGCTCACCCCTTGGAGCTGAAGCTTTCTTT
abundance: -; v_gene: TRBV5-1; d_gene: -; j_gene: TRBJ2-2; CDR3aa: CASSFSGIITGELFF; CDR3nt: TGCGCCAGCAGCTTTTCGGGGATCATAACCGGGGAGCTGTTTTTT
abundance: few; v_gene: TRBV4-2; d_gene: -; j_gene: TRBJ1-1; CDR3aa: CASSQVVGRNTEAFF; CDR3nt: TGTGCCAGCAGCCAAGTTGTGGGGCGTAACACTGAAGCTTTCTTT
abundance: -; v_gene: TRBV6-5; d_gene: -; j_gene: TRBJ1-2; CDR3aa: CASSYAGDYGYTF; CDR3nt: TGTGCCAGCAGTTACGCAGGGGACTATGGCTACACCTTC
abundance: -; v_gene: TRBV7-3; d_gene: -; j_gene: TRBJ2-3; CDR3aa: CASSLTSSDTQYF; CDR3nt: TGTGCCAGCAGCTTAACTAGTTCAGATACGCAGTATTTT
abundance: -; v_gene: TRBV2; d_gene: -; j_gene: TRBJ1-5; CDR3aa: CASRSGIHQPQHF; CDR3nt: TGTGCCAGTAGGTCAGGGATCCATCAGCCCCAGCATTTT
abundance: -; v_gene: TRBV27; d_gene: TRBD1; j_gene: TRBJ2-3; CDR3aa: CASSLDRGQVDTQYF; CDR3nt: TGTGCCAGCAGTCTCGACAGGGGGCAGGTAGATACGCAGTATTTT
abundance: -; v_gene: TRBV9; d_gene: -; j_gene: TRBJ1-4; CDR3aa: CASSGPDRPFCEKLFF; CDR3nt: TGTGCCAGCAGCGGGCCTGACAGGCCCTTTTGTGAAAAACTGTTTTTT
abundance: once; v_gene: TRBV18; d_gene: TRBD1; j_gene: TRBJ1-5; CDR3aa: CASSSDRSGQPQHF; CDR3nt: TGTGCCAGCTCATCGGACAGGTCGGGTCAGCCCCAGCATTTT
abundance: few; v_gene: TRBV5-4; d_gene: -; j_gene: TRBJ2-7; CDR3aa: CASSPGQTYEQYF; CDR3nt: TGTGCCAGCAGCCCAGGACAGACCTACGAGCAGTACTTC
abundance: few; v_gene: TRBV6-4; d_gene: TRBD1; j_gene: TRBJ2-1; CDR3aa: CASSAGQGHYNEQFF; CDR3nt: TGTGCCAGCAGTGCCGGACAGGGTCACTACAATGAGCAGTTCTTC
abundance: -; v_gene: TRBV7-6; d_gene: -; j_gene: TRBJ2-1; CDR3aa: CASSLLDEQFF; CDR3nt: TGTGCCAGCAGCTTATTAGATGAGCAGTTCTTC
abundance: -; v_gene: TRBV9; d_gene: -; j_gene: TRBJ1-1; CDR3aa: CASSVARQGRTPHRTTEAFF; CDR3nt: TGTGCCAGCAGCGTAGCTCGGCAGGGCCGGACCCCTCACCGCACCACTGAAGCTTTCTTT
abundance: -; v_gene: TRBV2; d_gene: TRBD1; j_gene: TRBJ2-4; CDR3aa: CASSNVKGGWLQYF; CDR3nt: TGTGCCAGCAGTAACGTTAAAGGGGGCTGGCTTCAGTACTTC
abundance: -; v_gene: TRBV7-3; d_gene: TRBD1; j_gene: TRBJ1-1; CDR3aa: CASSGQVGTEAFF; CDR3nt: TGTGCCAGCAGCGGACAGGTGGGAACTGAAGCTTTCTTT
abundance: -; v_gene: TRBV10-3; d_gene: TRBD1; j_gene: TRBJ2-3; CDR3aa: CAISEGQGITDTQYF; CDR3nt: TGTGCCATCAGTGAGGGACAGGGGATCACAGATACGCAGTATTTT
abundance: -; v_gene: TRBV19; d_gene: -; j_gene: TRBJ2-3; CDR3aa: CASSIGRSPTDTQYF; CDR3nt: TGTGCCAGTAGTATTGGCAGATCCCCCACAGATACGCAGTATTTT
abundance: -; v_gene: TRBV7-8; d_gene: -; j_gene: TRBJ1-1; CDR3aa: CASSSGQPNTEAFF; CDR3nt: TGTGCCAGCAGCTCAGGACAGCCGAACACTGAAGCTTTCTTT
abundance: -; v_gene: TRBV19; d_gene: TRBD2; j_gene: TRBJ2-3; CDR3aa: CASSTGLAGVTDTQYF; CDR3nt: TGTGCCAGTAGTACAGGACTAGCGGGGGTCACAGATACGCAGTATTTT
abundance: -; v_gene: TRBV14; d_gene: TRBD2; j_gene: TRBJ2-3; CDR3aa: CASSYWTSPDTQYF; CDR3nt: TGTGCCAGCAGCTATTGGACTAGCCCAGATACGCAGTATTTT
abundance: -; v_gene: TRBV3-1/TRBV3-2; d_gene: -; j_gene: TRBJ2-1; CDR3aa: CASSHLGRGNEQFF; CDR3nt: TGTGCCAGCAGCCACCTGGGAAGGGGGAATGAGCAGTTCTTC
abundance: -; v_gene: TRBV9; d_gene: -; j_gene: TRBJ1-2; CDR3aa: CASSPQGGAGYGYTF; CDR3nt: TGTGCCAGCAGCCCCCAAGGGGGGGCCGGGTATGGCTACACCTTC
abundance: -; v_gene: TRBV6-5; d_gene: TRBD1; j_gene: TRBJ1-1; CDR3aa: CASRLGQGAAFF; CDR3nt: TGTGCCAGCAGACTGGGACAGGGGGCGGCTTTCTTT
abundance: -; v_gene: TRBV2; d_gene: -; j_gene: TRBJ1-4; CDR3aa: CASSELGAGKLFF; CDR3nt: TGTGCCAGCAGTGAACTGGGGGCCGGGAAACTGTTTTTT
abundance: -; v_gene: TRBV6-6; d_gene: TRBD2; j_gene: TRBJ2-3; CDR3aa: CASSYSRRGGTDTQYF; CDR3nt: TGTGCCAGCAGTTACTCTCGGCGGGGGGGCACAGATACGCAGTATTTT
abundance: -; v_gene: TRBV7-8; d_gene: TRBD1; j_gene: TRBJ1-1; CDR3aa: CASSSPNRGRLTEAFF; CDR3nt: TGTGCCAGCAGCTCCCCGAACAGGGGGCGCCTGACTGAAGCTTTCTTT
abundance: -; v_gene: TRBV29-1; d_gene: -; j_gene: TRBJ2-3; CDR3aa: CSGRQDTDTQYF; CDR3nt: TGCAGCGGACGACAGGACACAGATACGCAGTATTTT
abundance: -; v_gene: TRBV2; d_gene: -; j_gene: TRBJ1-1; CDR3aa: CASSELEGQEAFF; CDR3nt: TGTGCCAGCAGTGAGCTGGAGGGCCAAGAAGCTTTCTTT
abundance: -; v_gene: TRBV4-1; d_gene: TRBD1; j_gene: TRBJ1-2; CDR3aa: CASSPLGGQTGYTF; CDR3nt: TGCGCCAGCAGTCCATTGGGGGGACAGACGGGCTACACCTTC
abundance: -; v_gene: TRBV6-6; d_gene: TRBD1; j_gene: TRBJ1-5; CDR3aa: CASRQGGDQPQHF; CDR3nt: TGTGCCAGTAGACAGGGGGGCGATCAGCCCCAGCATTTT
abundance: -; v_gene: TRBV6-5; d_gene: -; j_gene: TRBJ1-4; CDR3aa: CASSSGDRNEKLFF; CDR3nt: TGTGCCAGCAGCTCTGGAGACCGAAATGAAAAACTGTTTTTT
abundance: -; v_gene: TRBV19; d_gene: TRBD1; j_gene: TRBJ2-1; CDR3aa: CASTYLGTGGEQFF; CDR3nt: TGTGCCAGTACCTATCTGGGGACAGGGGGTGAGCAGTTCTTC
abundance: -; v_gene: TRBV19; d_gene: -; j_gene: TRBJ1-2; CDR3aa: CASKEIGQSAYGYTF; CDR3nt: TGTGCCAGTAAGGAAATTGGGCAATCCGCCTATGGCTACACCTTC
abundance: once; v_gene: TRBV7-8; d_gene: TRBD1; j_gene: TRBJ2-2; CDR3aa: CASSLVKGAPTGELFF; CDR3nt: TGTGCCAGCAGCTTAGTGAAGGGGGCCCCAACCGGGGAGCTGTTTTTT
abundance: -; v_gene: TRBV5-6; d_gene: -; j_gene: TRBJ1-4; CDR3aa: CASSLVGGNEKLFF; CDR3nt: TGTGCCAGCAGCTTGGTCGGGGGGAATGAAAAACTGTTTTTT
abundance: -; v_gene: TRBV10-3; d_gene: -; j_gene: TRBJ1-2; CDR3aa: CAISVGVGDGYTF; CDR3nt: TGTGCCATCAGTGTAGGGGTAGGCGATGGCTACACCTTC
abundance: -; v_gene: TRBV2; d_gene: -; j_gene: TRBJ1-6; CDR3aa: CASSRTRTNSPLHF; CDR3nt: TGTGCCAGCAGCCGGACACGGACTAATTCACCCCTCCACTTT
abundance: -; v_gene: TRBV19; d_gene: -; j_gene: TRBJ1-2; CDR3aa: CASSTSTGYGYTF; CDR3nt: TGTGCCAGTAGTACCTCGACAGGCTATGGCTACACCTTC
abundance: -; v_gene: TRBV28; d_gene: -; j_gene: TRBJ1-1; CDR3aa: CASSSGGITEAFF; CDR3nt: TGTGCCAGCAGTTCAGGCGGGATCACTGAAGCTTTCTTT
abundance: -; v_gene: TRBV18; d_gene: -; j_gene: TRBJ1-1; CDR3aa: CASSLAENTEAFF; CDR3nt: TGTGCCAGCTCTTTGGCTGAGAACACTGAAGCTTTCTTT
abundance: -; v_gene: TRBV2; d_gene: TRBD1; j_gene: TRBJ1-5; CDR3aa: CASSGQGYNQPQHF; CDR3nt: TGTGCCAGCAGTGGACAGGGTTACAATCAGCCCCAGCATTTT
abundance: -; v_gene: TRBV7-9; d_gene: -; j_gene: TRBJ1-1; CDR3aa: CASSSRGGTEAFF; CDR3nt: TGTGCCAGCAGCTCTAGGGGGGGCACTGAAGCTTTCTTT
abundance: -; v_gene: TRBV7-9; d_gene: TRBD2; j_gene: TRBJ2-7; CDR3aa: CASSSQRGTTYEQYF; CDR3nt: TGTGCCAGCAGCTCTCAGCGGGGCACGACCTACGAGCAGTACTTC
abundance: -; v_gene: TRBV5-4; d_gene: -; j_gene: TRBJ1-2; CDR3aa: CASSTDSYGYTF; CDR3nt: TGTGCCAGCAGCACGGACAGCTATGGCTACACCTTC
abundance: -; v_gene: TRBV6-1; d_gene: -; j_gene: TRBJ1-2; CDR3aa: CASSENPQGSGYGYTF; CDR3nt: TGTGCCAGCAGTGAAAACCCCCAGGGCTCCGGCTATGGCTACACCTTC
abundance: -; v_gene: TRBV9; d_gene: -; j_gene: TRBJ2-1; CDR3aa: CASSGDSLGEQFF; CDR3nt: TGTGCCAGCAGTGGGGACTCACTAGGGGAGCAGTTCTTC
abundance: -; v_gene: TRBV6-6; d_gene: -; j_gene: TRBJ1-6; CDR3aa: CASSYTFGVNSPLHF; CDR3nt: TGTGCCAGCAGCTATACTTTCGGGGTTAATTCACCCCTCCACTTT
abundance: -; v_gene: TRBV6-5; d_gene: TRBD1; j_gene: TRBJ1-5; CDR3aa: CASSRDRGNQPQHF; CDR3nt: TGTGCCAGCAGTAGGGACAGGGGGAATCAGCCCCAGCATTTT
abundance: -; v_gene: TRBV19; d_gene: TRBD1; j_gene: TRBJ1-2; CDR3aa: CASSTGQGAHGYTF; CDR3nt: TGTGCCAGTAGTACTGGACAGGGGGCACATGGCTACACCTTC
abundance: -; v_gene: TRBV5-1; d_gene: TRBD1; j_gene: TRBJ2-5; CDR3aa: CASSPGTGNGETQYF; CDR3nt: TGCGCCAGCAGCCCTGGGACAGGGAATGGAGAGACCCAGTACTTC
abundance: -; v_gene: TRBV5-4; d_gene: TRBD2; j_gene: TRBJ2-7; CDR3aa: CASSLAGGPYEQYF; CDR3nt: TGTGCCAGCAGCTTGGCGGGGGGGCCCTACGAGCAGTACTTC
abundance: -; v_gene: TRBV6-1; d_gene: -; j_gene: TRBJ2-1; CDR3aa: CASSEAWTTPYNEQFF; CDR3nt: TGTGCCAGCAGTGAAGCCTGGACTACGCCCTACAATGAGCAGTTCTTC